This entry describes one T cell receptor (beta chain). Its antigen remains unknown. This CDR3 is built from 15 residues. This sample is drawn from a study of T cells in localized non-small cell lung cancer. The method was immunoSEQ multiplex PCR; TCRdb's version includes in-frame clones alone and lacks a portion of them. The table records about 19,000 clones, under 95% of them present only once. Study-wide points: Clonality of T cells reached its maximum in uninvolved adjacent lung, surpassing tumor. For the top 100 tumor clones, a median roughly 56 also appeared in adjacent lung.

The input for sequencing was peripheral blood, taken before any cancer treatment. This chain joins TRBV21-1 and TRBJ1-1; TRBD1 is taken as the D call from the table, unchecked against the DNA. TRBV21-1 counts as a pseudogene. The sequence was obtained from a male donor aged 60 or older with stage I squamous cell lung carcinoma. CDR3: CASSRTGTHFPEAFF. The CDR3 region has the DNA TGTGCCAGCAGCAGGACAGGAACACACTTTCCGGAAGCTTTCTTT.